This T cell receptor (beta chain) was sequenced during a study of shared clonotypes between healthy human individuals. About the study: The plates for each donor numbered three CD4 naive, three CD4 memory, two CD8 naive and one CD8 memory.

This clone was detected only once. Only in-frame clones appear in the TCRdb table, and some are missing; sequencing was by immunoSEQ multiplex PCR. This repertoire shows about 2 million clones, 90% to 95% found once; its top ten account for 0.1% to 0.15%. Germline V gene data show CDR1 as SGHNT and CDR2 as YYREEE (reference sequence). CDR3 length: 14 amino acids. Trimming left V 3 bases short and J 4 bases short, with 12 bases between. Specimen: naive CD4+ T cells sorted from blood. Subset given: CD45RA+ positively selected. The TCR comes from a man aged 18 to 29 in good health. This sequence joins TRBV5-4 and TRBJ2-3; TRBD1 might be the D (6 bases). In nucleotides, the CDR3 is TGTGCCAGCAGCTCCCCGACAGGACCAGATACGCAGTATTTT. Translated, it gives CASSSPTGPDTQYF.